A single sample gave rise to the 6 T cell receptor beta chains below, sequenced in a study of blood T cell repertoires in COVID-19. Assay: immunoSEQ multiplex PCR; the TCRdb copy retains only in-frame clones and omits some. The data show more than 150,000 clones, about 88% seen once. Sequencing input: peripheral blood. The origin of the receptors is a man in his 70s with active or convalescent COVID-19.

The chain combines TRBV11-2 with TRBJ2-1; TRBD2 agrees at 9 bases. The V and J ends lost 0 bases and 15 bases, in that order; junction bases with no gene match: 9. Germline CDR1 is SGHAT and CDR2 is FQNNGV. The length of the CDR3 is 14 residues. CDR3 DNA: TGTGCCAGCAGCTTAGATCTTGGGACTAGCCGGCGGTTCTTC. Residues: CASSLDLGTSRRFF.

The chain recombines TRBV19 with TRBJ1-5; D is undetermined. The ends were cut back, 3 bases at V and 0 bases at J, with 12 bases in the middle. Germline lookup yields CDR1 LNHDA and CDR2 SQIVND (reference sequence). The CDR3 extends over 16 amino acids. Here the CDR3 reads CASSISGQYSNQPQHF. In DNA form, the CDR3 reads TGTGCCAGTAGTATCTCGGGTCAGTATAGCAATCAGCCCCAGCATTTT.

CDR3 sequence: CASTPPRTSGRTDTQYF. In nucleotides, the CDR3 is TGTGCCAGTACCCCCCCCCGAACTAGCGGGAGAACAGATACGCAGTATTTT. This rearrangement joins TRBV19 to TRBJ2-3; 11 nucleotides align to TRBD2. Looked up from germline, CDR1 is LNHDA and CDR2 is SQIVND (reference sequence). The CDR3 totals 17 residues. V was clipped by 7 bases and J by 3 bases; unmatched bases: 12.

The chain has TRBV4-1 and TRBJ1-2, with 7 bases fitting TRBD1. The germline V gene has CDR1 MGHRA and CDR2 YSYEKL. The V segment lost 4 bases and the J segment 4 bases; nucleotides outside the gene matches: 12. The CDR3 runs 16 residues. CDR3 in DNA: TGCGCCAGCAGCCCAAAGGCGGAGGGGGCGTCCTATGGCTACACCTTC. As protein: CASSPKAEGASYGYTF.

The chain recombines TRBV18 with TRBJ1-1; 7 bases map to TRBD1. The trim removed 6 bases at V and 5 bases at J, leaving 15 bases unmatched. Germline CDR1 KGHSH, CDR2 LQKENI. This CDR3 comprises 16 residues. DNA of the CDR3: TGTGCCAGCTCCGAAACCCCCGGGACAGTAGGGACTGAAGCTTTCTTT. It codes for CASSETPGTVGTEAFF.

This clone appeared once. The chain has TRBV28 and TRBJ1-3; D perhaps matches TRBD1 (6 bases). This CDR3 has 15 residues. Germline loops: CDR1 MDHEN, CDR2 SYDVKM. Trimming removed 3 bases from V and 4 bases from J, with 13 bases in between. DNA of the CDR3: TGTGCCAGCAGTTTCAACAGGGTATACGGAAACACCATATATTTT. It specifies CASSFNRVYGNTIYF.